Below are 30 T cell receptor beta chains sequenced from a single sample in a study of CD8 T cells in Susac syndrome. RNA amounts of 0.5 to 1 ug underwent reverse transcription with random hexamers. A single record per CDR3 protein comes from TCRdb applying MiXCR to the immunoSEQ multiplex PCR reads. The sample holds some 260,000 distinct CDR3 sequences, roughly 81% seen once. Sequenced material: CD8+ T cells from PBMCs. These receptors were collected from a human donor with multiple sclerosis.

V usage is TRBV4-1 and J usage is TRBJ2-1, with D perhaps being TRBD1 or TRBD2 (5 bases each). V dropped 0 bases and J dropped 6 bases, with 9 bases sitting between them. This CDR3 has 14 residues. Germline V lookup: CDR1 MGHRA, CDR2 YSYEKL. This CDR3 is CASSQERGINEQFF. The CDR3 nucleotides are TGCGCCAGCAGCCAAGAGAGGGGCATCAATGAGCAGTTCTTC.

The chain combines TRBV12-3 or TRBV12-4 with TRBJ1-4; D not resolved. V dropped 3 bases and J dropped 15 bases, with 17 bases sitting between them. CDR3 length: 13 residues. The CDR3 is CASSFVRGERVFF. The CDR3, as DNA: TGTGCCAGCAGTTTTGTCCGTGGGGAAAGGGTGTTTTTT.

The CDR3 coding sequence is TGTGCCATCAGTGTGGCTATCACAGATACGCAGTATTTT. It translates to CAISVAITDTQYF. The chain is built from TRBV10-3 and TRBJ2-3; no clear D. This CDR3 contains 13 residues. The ends were cut back, 4 bases at V and 2 bases at J, with 7 bases in the middle. Looked up from germline, CDR1 is ENHRY and CDR2 is SYGVKD.

The V call is TRBV19, the J call TRBJ2-1; D unclear. V was pared by 3 bases and J by 7 bases, with 16 bases between. The V gene's germline CDR1 is LNHDA and CDR2 SQIVND (reference sequence). This CDR3 is built from 15 residues. CDR3 region: CASSIMPAEPNEQFF. For the CDR3, the DNA is TGTGCCAGTAGTATTATGCCTGCGGAGCCTAATGAGCAGTTCTTC.

The V gene is TRBV3-1, the J gene TRBJ2-1; D not certain. CDR1 and CDR2 from the germline V gene are LGHDT and YNNKEL (reference sequence). V was shortened by 0 bases and J by 9 bases, with 12 bases between the two germline ends. This CDR3 region has 14 residues. The CDR3 DNA is TGTGCCAGCAGCCAAGATAAGAACTTTGGTGAGCAGTTCTTC. As protein: CASSQDKNFGEQFF.

This clonotype appeared a few times. CDR3 coding DNA: TGTGCCAGCAGGCGCCTCAAGGATTCGACCTACGAGCAGTACTTC. This gives the protein CASRRLKDSTYEQYF. This chain joins TRBV5-6 and TRBJ2-7, with no clear D. The germline CDR1 and CDR2 sequences are SGHDT and YYEEEE. The length of the CDR3 is 15 residues. V gave up 5 bases and J gave up 2 bases, with 17 bases separating them.

V gene TRBV10-3 combines with J gene TRBJ2-1, with TRBD1 matching over 11 bases. Trimming cost V 4 bases and J 6 bases; bases outside gene matches: 8. The CDR3 length is 16 residues. CDR1 and CDR2 (germline): ENHRY, SYGVKD. Written as DNA, the CDR3 is TGTGCCATCAGTGGGGACAGGGGGGGCCCAACCAATGAGCAGTTCTTC. As protein: CAISGDRGGPTNEQFF.

The V gene is TRBV7-9, the J gene TRBJ1-2; D gene unclear. The CDR3 loop spans 18 amino acids. Germline V lookup: CDR1 SEHNR, CDR2 FQNEAQ (reference sequence). V gave up 3 bases and J gave up 3 bases, with 23 bases separating them. The CDR3 here is CASSFLEQTRYGDYGYTF. As DNA, the CDR3 is TGTGCCAGCAGCTTTCTCGAACAGACGCGGTACGGAGACTATGGCTACACCTTC.

The gene calls are TRBV28 and TRBJ1-1; D possibly corresponds to TRBD1 (5 bases). In germline, CDR1 is MDHEN, CDR2 SYDVKM. V lost 3 bases and J 1 base, leaving 12 bases between the germline ends. CDR3 length: 15 amino acids. CDR3 protein: CASSFWGVRNTEAFF. The CDR3 nucleotides read TGTGCCAGCAGTTTCTGGGGGGTTAGGAACACTGAAGCTTTCTTT. The full variable domain, its missing parts supplied by reference TRBV28 and TRBJ1-1, is DVKVTQSSRYLVKRTGEKVFLECVQDMDHENMFWYRQDPGLGLRLIYFSYDVKMKEKGDIPEGYSVSREKKERFSLILESASTNQTSMYLCASSFWGVRNTEAFFGQGTRLTVV.

V usage is TRBV19 and J usage is TRBJ2-2; 12 bases are shared with TRBD2. The junction had 4 bases not matched to a gene; V was cut back by 0 bases and J by 5 bases. This CDR3 has 17 amino acids. Per the germline V gene, CDR1 is LNHDA and CDR2 is SQIVND (reference sequence). CDR3 nucleotide sequence: TGTGCCAGTAGTATAGATGGACTAGCGGGATGGACCGGGGAGCTGTTTTTT. Translating gives CASSIDGLAGWTGELFF.

The chain has TRBV7-3 and TRBJ2-3, with TRBD2 identical over 10 bases. The CDR3 runs to 15 residues. Germline V CDR1 and CDR2: SGHTA, FQGTGA. V was pared by 5 bases and J by 3 bases, with 5 bases of the junction left unmatched. CDR3 sequence reads: CASSLAGVKTDTQYF. CDR3 DNA sequence: TGTGCCAGCAGCCTAGCGGGAGTCAAGACAGATACGCAGTATTTT.

This clonotype was picked up one time. The genes are TRBV20-1 and TRBJ2-2; possible D gene TRBD2, 6 bases. The germline V gene has CDR1 DFQATT and CDR2 SNEGSKA (reference sequence). The CDR3 has 13 residues. The V end was cut by 3 bases, the J end by 2 bases, with 7 bases between. The CDR3 nucleotides are TGCAGTGCTAGGGACTATAACACCGGGGAGCTGTTTTTT. It yields the protein CSARDYNTGELFF.

V usage is TRBV4-1 and J usage is TRBJ1-1, with a tentative D call TRBD1 (6 bases). V was cut by 4 bases and J by 1 base, with 19 bases left in between. CDR3 size: 17 residues. Per the germline V gene, CDR1 is MGHRA and CDR2 is YSYEKL. CDR3 protein: CASSPLRHPQGNTEAFF. In DNA, the CDR3 is TGCGCCAGCAGCCCCCTGAGGCACCCACAGGGGAACACTGAAGCTTTCTTT.

This chain links TRBV29-1 with TRBJ1-1, with a tentative D call TRBD1 (6 bases). The CDR3 is 13 amino acids. Germline V gene sequence: CDR1 SQVTM, CDR2 ANQGSEA. Trimming shortened V by 7 bases and J by 8 bases, and 20 bases separated the two germline ends. The CDR3 nucleotides read TGCAGCGCCTTCACAGGGCGGGGTGCCGAAGCTTTCTTT. Its translation is CSAFTGRGAEAFF.

The chain uses TRBV10-3 and TRBJ1-2; no firm D call. The germline V gene encodes CDR1 ENHRY and CDR2 SYGVKD. The V end was cut by 1 base, the J end by 4 bases, with 16 bases between. The CDR3 has 16 residues. The CDR3 DNA reads TGTGCCATCAGTGAGTTCTACGGCGGTGCATTCTATGGCTACACCTTC. Its translation: CAISEFYGGAFYGYTF.

The rearrangement links TRBV27 to TRBJ2-3; 10 bases agree with TRBD2. V shed 1 base, J shed 0 bases, and the junction held 1 base outside the gene matches. This CDR3 spans 16 amino acids. CDR1 is MNHEY, CDR2 SMNVEV, per germline (reference sequence). The CDR3 loop reads CASSLLLAGSTDTQYF. CDR3 nucleotide sequence: TGTGCCAGCAGTTTATTACTAGCGGGAAGCACAGATACGCAGTATTTT.

On this clonotype: A read error is possible here, since a much larger clone lies one base away. The chain links TRBV27 to TRBJ2-4; D not certain. The CDR3 totals 13 residues. The germline CDR1 and CDR2 sequences are MNHEY and SMNVEV (reference sequence). This CDR3 is CACSSQPKNIQYF. In DNA, the CDR3 is TGTGCCTGCAGTTCCCAGCCCAAGAACATTCAGTACTTC.

V is TRBV29-1 and J is TRBJ1-1; D ambiguous. This CDR3 spans 10 amino acids. Germline V gene sequence: CDR1 SQVTM, CDR2 ANQGSEA. V was clipped by 7 bases and J by 9 bases, with 12 bases between them. CDR3 residues: CSARTDQAFF. CDR3 DNA sequence: TGCAGCGCCCGGACGGACCAAGCTTTCTTT.

The V and J genes are TRBV4-1 and TRBJ2-7; 8 nucleotides align to TRBD1. The CDR3 length is 15 residues. The germline V gene encodes CDR1 MGHRA and CDR2 YSYEKL. V lost 1 base, J lost 2 bases, and 4 bases stayed unmatched. CDR3 in amino acids: CASSQAGGVAYEQYF. In DNA, the CDR3 is TGCGCCAGCAGCCAAGCAGGGGGCGTCGCCTACGAGCAGTACTTC.

This sequence joins TRBV27 and TRBJ1-1, with 7 bases fitting TRBD1. Losses at the gene ends were 0 bases for V and 6 bases for J; bases not matched to a gene: 10. The germline V gene has CDR1 MNHEY and CDR2 SMNVEV (reference sequence). The CDR3 has 16 amino acids. CDR3 in amino acids: CASSLSGSEGASEAFF. The CDR3 bases are TGTGCCAGCAGTTTATCGGGGTCTGAGGGGGCATCTGAAGCTTTCTTT.

In its sample, this clonotype was seen a few times. The chain recombines TRBV3-1 with TRBJ2-5, with 11 nucleotides matching TRBD2. V dropped 1 base and J dropped 5; count of bases not matched to a gene: 9. Germline CDR1 reads LGHDT; CDR2 reads YNNKEL (reference sequence). CDR3 length: 17 residues. The CDR3 region is CASSQAHLAGGGETQYF. DNA for the CDR3: TGTGCCAGCAGCCAAGCGCATCTAGCGGGGGGCGGGGAGACCCAGTACTTC.

This rearrangement joins TRBV29-1 to TRBJ2-2; 8 bases align to TRBD2. V gave up 1 base and J gave up 0 bases; unmatched junction bases: 4. The CDR3 has 16 amino acids. Germline V gene data show CDR1 as SQVTM and CDR2 as ANQGSEA. CDR3 nucleotides: TGCAGCGTTGAAGTGCCTAGCGGGTCGAACACCGGGGAGCTGTTTTTT. Translating gives CSVEVPSGSNTGELFF.

This clonotype was detected only a few times. At one boundary the junction diverges from the germline segment, which might be a read error. The chain has TRBV7-6 and TRBJ2-7, with D maybe TRBD2 (6 bases). The V gene's germline CDR1 is SGHVS and CDR2 FNYEAQ. The CDR3 has 15 residues. Here the CDR3 reads CASSLAAGAAYEQYF. In DNA form, the CDR3 reads TGTGCTAGCAGCTTAGCGGCCGGGGCCGCCTACGAGCAGTACTTC.

V gene TRBV28 combines with J gene TRBJ2-4; TRBD1 agrees at 7 bases. This CDR3 is built from 15 residues. V shed 1 base and J 5 bases; nucleotides not matched to a gene: 5. Germline assignment: CDR1 MDHEN and CDR2 SYDVKM. The CDR3 DNA sequence: TGTGCCAGCAGTTTATTTGACAGGGTCCAAAACATTCAGTACTTC. Translated, it gives CASSLFDRVQNIQYF.

The table lists this clonotype with a count of one. V usage is TRBV20-1 and J usage is TRBJ1-1, with D uncertain. The germline V and J ends were trimmed by 6 bases and 3 bases, with 29 bases remaining between them. The CDR3 has 18 amino acids. The germline gives CDR1 DFQATT, CDR2 SNEGSKA (reference sequence). The CDR3 DNA reads TGCAGTGCGACATCCCCGGACCCGGGCAAACCGGTGGACACTGAAGCTTTCTTT. This translates into CSATSPDPGKPVDTEAFF.

V gene TRBV29-1 combines with J gene TRBJ2-7, with 10 bases fitting TRBD2. Trimming at V came to 2 bases and at J to 6 bases, leaving 10 bases not matched to a gene. Germline values: CDR1 SQVTM, CDR2 ANQGSEA. This CDR3 spans 15 amino acids. Here the CDR3 reads CSVEIIAGGGFEQYF. In nucleotides, the CDR3 is TGCAGCGTTGAAATAATAGCGGGAGGCGGTTTCGAGCAGTACTTC.

J is TRBJ1-4 and V is TRBV27; unclear D gene. Trimming took 2 bases from V and 10 from J, leaving 11 bases between them. The CDR3 consists of 13 residues. CDR1 is MNHEY and CDR2 is SMNVEV in the germline V gene (reference sequence). CDR3 amino acids: CASSLSEGGKLFF. CDR3 nucleotide sequence: TGTGCCAGCAGTTTAAGTGAGGGTGGAAAACTGTTTTTT.

The sample holds a few counts of this clonotype. The chain links TRBV9 to TRBJ2-1; 11 bases align to TRBD2. CDR1 is SGDLS, CDR2 YYNGEE, per germline. CDR3 length: 15 residues. V dropped 8 bases and J dropped 2; count of bases not matched to a gene: 6. The CDR3 is CASSASGRPYNEQFF. The CDR3 nucleotides read TGTGCCAGTAGTGCTAGCGGGAGGCCCTACAATGAGCAGTTCTTC.

CDR3 sequence: CASSVGTSGTRETQYF. CDR3 bases: TGTGCCAGCAGCGTAGGGACTAGCGGGACACGAGAGACCCAGTACTTC. V usage is TRBV9 and J usage is TRBJ2-5; 12 bases are a match to TRBD2. CDR3 length: 16 residues. Germline CDR1 and CDR2: SGDLS and YYNGEE. The junction had 4 bases not matched to a gene; V was cut back by 0 bases and J by 4 bases. Looking up the rest from reference TRBV9 and TRBJ2-5 gives the full variable domain: DSGVTQTPKHLITATGQRVTLRCSPRSGDLSVYWYQQSLDQGLQFLIQYYNGEERAKGNILERFSAQQFPDLHSELNLSSLELGDSALYFCASSVGTSGTRETQYFGPGTRLLVL.

This clonotype was seen only a few times. J is TRBJ2-7 and V is TRBV28, with 10 positions matching TRBD1. The CDR3 totals 16 residues. With V trimmed by 8 bases and J by 4 bases, 14 bases remained unmatched. Germline V lookup: CDR1 MDHEN, CDR2 SYDVKM. DNA of the CDR3: TGTGCCAGCCGTTCGCGGGTGGGACAGGGGACTTACGAGCAGTACTTC. This encodes CASRSRVGQGTYEQYF. Using reference TRBV28 and TRBJ2-7 for the parts outside the CDR3, the full variable domain is DVKVTQSSRYLVKRTGEKVFLECVQDMDHENMFWYRQDPGLGLRLIYFSYDVKMKEKGDIPEGYSVSREKKERFSLILESASTNQTSMYLCASRSRVGQGTYEQYFGPGTRLTVT.